Detailed here is one TCR beta chain. The length of the CDR3 is 14 residues. V was shortened by 1 base and J by 2 bases, with 5 bases between the two germline ends. Germline assignment: CDR1 SGHAT and CDR2 FQNNGV. Survey-level immunoSEQ sequencing profiled the TCR beta repertoire. Libraries were prepared by immunoSEQ multiplex PCR; TCRdb keeps only in-frame clonotypes and omits some of them. The sample has 68,000 or so clones, about 93% seen once. The chain carries TRBV11-2 and TRBJ2-2; D is undetermined. The source material was PBMCs. The source is a man aged 40-50 years with rheumatoid arthritis. This CDR3 reads CASSLGSNTGELFF. CDR3 DNA sequence: TGTGCCAGCAGCTTAGGTTCAAACACCGGGGAGCTGTTTTTT.